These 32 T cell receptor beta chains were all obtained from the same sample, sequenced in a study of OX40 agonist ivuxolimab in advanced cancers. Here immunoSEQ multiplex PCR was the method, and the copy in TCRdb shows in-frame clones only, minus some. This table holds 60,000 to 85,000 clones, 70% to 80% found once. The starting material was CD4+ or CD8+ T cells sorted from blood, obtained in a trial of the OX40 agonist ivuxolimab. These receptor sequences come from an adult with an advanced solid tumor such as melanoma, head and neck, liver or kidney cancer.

CDR3 bases: TGCGCCAGCGCACAGGACTCTGGAAACACCATATATTTT. This encodes CASAQDSGNTIYF. This chain uses TRBV5-1 with TRBJ1-3; tentative D call: TRBD1 (5 bases). Per germline, CDR1 SGHRS and CDR2 YFSETQ. This CDR3 has 13 amino acids. With 7 bases removed from V and 0 bases from J, the gap between germline ends came to 8 bases.

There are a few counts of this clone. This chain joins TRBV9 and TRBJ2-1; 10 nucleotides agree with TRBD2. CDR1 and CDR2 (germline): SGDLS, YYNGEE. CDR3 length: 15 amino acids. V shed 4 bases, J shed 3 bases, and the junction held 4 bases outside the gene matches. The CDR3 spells CASSSLAGVYNEQFF. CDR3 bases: TGTGCCAGCAGCTCGCTAGCGGGGGTCTACAATGAGCAGTTCTTC.

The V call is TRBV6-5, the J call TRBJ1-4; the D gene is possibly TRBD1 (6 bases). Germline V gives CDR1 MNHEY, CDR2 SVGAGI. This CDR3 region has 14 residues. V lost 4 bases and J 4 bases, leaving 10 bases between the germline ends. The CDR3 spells CASSSGTYNEKLFF. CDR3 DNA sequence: TGTGCCAGCAGTTCGGGGACATATAATGAAAAACTGTTTTTT.

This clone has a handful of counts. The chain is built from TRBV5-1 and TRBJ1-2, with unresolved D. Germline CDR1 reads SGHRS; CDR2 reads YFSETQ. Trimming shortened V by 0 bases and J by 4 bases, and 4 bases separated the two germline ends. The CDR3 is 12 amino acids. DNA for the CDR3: TGCGCCAGCAGCTTGGCAGGCTATGGCTACACCTTC. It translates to CASSLAGYGYTF. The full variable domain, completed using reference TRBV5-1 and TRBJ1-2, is KAGVTQTPRYLIKTRGQQVTLSCSPISGHRSVSWYQQTPGQGLQFLFEYFSETQRNKGNFPGRFSGRQFSNSRSEMNVSTLELGDSALYLCASSLAGYGYTFGSGTRLTVV.

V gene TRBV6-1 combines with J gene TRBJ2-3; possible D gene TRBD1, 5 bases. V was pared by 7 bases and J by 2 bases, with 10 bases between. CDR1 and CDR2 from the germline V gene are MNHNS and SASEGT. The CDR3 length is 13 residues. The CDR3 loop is CASIRGNTDTQYF. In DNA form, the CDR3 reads TGTGCCAGCATTAGGGGTAACACAGATACGCAGTATTTT.

The CDR3 nucleotides are TGTGCTGTACAGGAGCGGGAGTTCAATGAGCAGTTCTTC. Encoded protein: CAVQEREFNEQFF. The chain couples TRBV10-3 to TRBJ2-1; 8 bases are shared with TRBD2. This CDR3 spans 13 amino acids. Germline-derived CDR1 and CDR2 are ENHRY and SYGVKD.

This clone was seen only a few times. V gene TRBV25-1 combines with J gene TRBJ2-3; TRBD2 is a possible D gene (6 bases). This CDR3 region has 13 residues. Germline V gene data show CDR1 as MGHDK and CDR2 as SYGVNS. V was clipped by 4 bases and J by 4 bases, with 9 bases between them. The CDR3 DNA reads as TGTGCCAGCAGTGGTGGAGGGGCAGATACGCAGTATTTT. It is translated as CASSGGGADTQYF.

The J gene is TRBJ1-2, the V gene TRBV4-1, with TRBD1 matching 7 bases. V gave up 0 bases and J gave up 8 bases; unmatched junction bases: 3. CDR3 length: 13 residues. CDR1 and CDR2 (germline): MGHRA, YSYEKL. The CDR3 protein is CASSQDGQAGYTF. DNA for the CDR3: TGCGCCAGCAGCCAAGACGGACAGGCGGGCTACACCTTC.

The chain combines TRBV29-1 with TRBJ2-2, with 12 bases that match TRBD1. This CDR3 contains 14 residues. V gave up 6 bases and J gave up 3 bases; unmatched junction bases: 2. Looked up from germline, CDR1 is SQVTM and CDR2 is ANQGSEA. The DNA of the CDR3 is TGCAGCGTGGGACAGGGGGCTTACACCGGGGAGCTGTTTTTT. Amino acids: CSVGQGAYTGELFF.

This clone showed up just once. CDR3 sequence: CASSLAGREVYNEQFF. For the CDR3, the DNA is TGTGCCAGCAGCTTGGCCGGGAGGGAGGTCTACAATGAGCAGTTCTTC. The rearrangement links TRBV5-6 to TRBJ2-1; 8 bases align to TRBD2. Germline V gene data show CDR1 as SGHDT and CDR2 as YYEEEE. With 0 bases clipped from V and 3 bases from J, the junction kept 5 bases outside the gene matches. CDR3 length: 16 residues.

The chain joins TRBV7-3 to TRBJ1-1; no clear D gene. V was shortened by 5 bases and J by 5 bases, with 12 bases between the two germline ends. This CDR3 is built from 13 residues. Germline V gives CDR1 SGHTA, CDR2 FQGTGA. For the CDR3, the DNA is TGTGCCAGCAGCCCCGACCAAGGGACTGAAGCTTTCTTT. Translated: CASSPDQGTEAFF.

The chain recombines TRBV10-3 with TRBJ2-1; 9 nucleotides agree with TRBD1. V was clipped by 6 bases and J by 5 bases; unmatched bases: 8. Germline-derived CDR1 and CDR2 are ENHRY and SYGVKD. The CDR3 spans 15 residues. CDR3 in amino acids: CAIRGDRVRNNEQFF. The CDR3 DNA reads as TGTGCCATCAGGGGGGACAGGGTTCGAAACAATGAGCAGTTCTTC.

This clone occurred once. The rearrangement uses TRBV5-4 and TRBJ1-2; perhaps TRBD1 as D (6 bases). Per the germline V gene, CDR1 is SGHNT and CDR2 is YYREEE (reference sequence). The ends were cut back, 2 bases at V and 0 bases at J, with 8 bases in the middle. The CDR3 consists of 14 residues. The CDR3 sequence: CASSFKGANYGYTF. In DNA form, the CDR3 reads TGTGCCAGCAGCTTTAAGGGGGCTAACTATGGCTACACCTTC. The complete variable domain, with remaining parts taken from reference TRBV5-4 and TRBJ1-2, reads ETGVTQSPTHLIKTRGQQVTLRCSSQSGHNTVSWYQQALGQGPQFIFQYYREEENGRGNFPPRFSGLQFPNYSSELNVNALELDDSALYLCASSFKGANYGYTFGSGTRLTVV.

CDR3 loop: CASSPPLGVHGYTF. CDR3 in DNA: TGTGCCAGCAGCCCCCCCTTAGGAGTTCATGGCTACACCTTC. This sequence joins TRBV7-9 and TRBJ1-2; D is uncertain. This CDR3 comprises 14 residues. Germline V CDR1 and CDR2: SEHNR, FQNEAQ (reference sequence). Trimming shortened V by 5 bases and J by 6 bases, and 16 bases separated the two germline ends.

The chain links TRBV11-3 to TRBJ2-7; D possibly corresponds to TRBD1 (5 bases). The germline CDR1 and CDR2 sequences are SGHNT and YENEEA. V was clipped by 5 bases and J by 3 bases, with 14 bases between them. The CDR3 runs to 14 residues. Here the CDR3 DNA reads TGTGCCAGCAGCGCAAGAGGACATAACTACGAGCAGTACTTC. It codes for CASSARGHNYEQYF.

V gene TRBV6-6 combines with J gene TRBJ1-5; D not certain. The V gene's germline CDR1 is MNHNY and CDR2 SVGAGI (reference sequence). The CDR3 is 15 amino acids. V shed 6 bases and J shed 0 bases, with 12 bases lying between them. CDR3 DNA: TGTGCCAGCAGACCAACAGAACATAGCAATCAGCCCCAGCATTTT. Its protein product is CASRPTEHSNQPQHF.

The DNA for the CDR3 is TGTGCCAGCAGTTTTCCCGGGGGAGGTGAAGCTTTCTTT. It specifies CASSFPGGGEAFF. The chain carries TRBV2 and TRBJ1-1; a weak D match, TRBD1 (5 bases). CDR1 is SNHLY and CDR2 is FYNNEI in the germline V gene. Trimming cost V 5 bases and J 7 bases, with 14 bases left between them. The CDR3 is 13 residues long. Using reference TRBV2 and TRBJ1-1 for the parts outside the CDR3, the full variable domain is EPEVTQTPSHQVTQMGQEVILRCVPISNHLYFYWYRQILGQKVEFLVSFYNNEISEKSEIFDDQFSVERPDGSNFTLKIRSTKLEDSAMYFCASSFPGGGEAFFGQGTRLTVV.

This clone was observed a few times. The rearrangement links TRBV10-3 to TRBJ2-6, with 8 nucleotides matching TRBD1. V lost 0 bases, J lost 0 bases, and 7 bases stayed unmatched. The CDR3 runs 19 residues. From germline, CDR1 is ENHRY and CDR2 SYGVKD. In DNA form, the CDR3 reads TGTGCCATCAGTGAGTCCGGACAGGGAGGACTCTCTGGGGCCAACGTCCTGACTTTC. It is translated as CAISESGQGGLSGANVLTF.

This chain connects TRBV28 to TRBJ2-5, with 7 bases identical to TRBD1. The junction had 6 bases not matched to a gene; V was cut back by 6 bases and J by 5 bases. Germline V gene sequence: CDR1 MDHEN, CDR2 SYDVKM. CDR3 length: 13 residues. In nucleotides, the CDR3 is TGTGCCAGCAGAACAGGGGATTGGGAGACCCAGTACTTC. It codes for CASRTGDWETQYF.

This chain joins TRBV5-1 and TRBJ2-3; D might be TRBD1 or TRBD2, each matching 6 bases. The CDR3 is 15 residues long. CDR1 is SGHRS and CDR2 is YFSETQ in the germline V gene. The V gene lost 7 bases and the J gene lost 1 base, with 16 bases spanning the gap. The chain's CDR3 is CASGPVRGGTDTQYF. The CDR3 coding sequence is TGCGCCAGCGGCCCGGTGAGGGGGGGCACAGATACGCAGTATTTT.

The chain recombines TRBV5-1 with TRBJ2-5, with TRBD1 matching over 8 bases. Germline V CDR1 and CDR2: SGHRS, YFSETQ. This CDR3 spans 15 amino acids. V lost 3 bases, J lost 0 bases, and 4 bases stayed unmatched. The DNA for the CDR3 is TGCGCCAGCAGCTCAATGACAGGGGACCAAGAGACCCAGTACTTC. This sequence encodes CASSSMTGDQETQYF.

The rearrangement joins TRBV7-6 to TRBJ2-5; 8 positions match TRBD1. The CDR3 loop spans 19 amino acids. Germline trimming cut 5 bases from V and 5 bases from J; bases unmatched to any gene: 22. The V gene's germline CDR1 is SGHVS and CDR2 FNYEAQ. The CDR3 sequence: CASSRSPPISGGMWETQYF. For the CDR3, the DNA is TGTGCCAGCAGCCGTAGCCCCCCCATATCAGGGGGCATGTGGGAGACCCAGTACTTC.

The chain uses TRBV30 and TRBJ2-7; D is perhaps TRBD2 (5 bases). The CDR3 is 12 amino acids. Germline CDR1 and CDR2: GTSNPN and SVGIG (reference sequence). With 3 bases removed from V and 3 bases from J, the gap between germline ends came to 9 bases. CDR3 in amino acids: CAWSMDFYEQYF. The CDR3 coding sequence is TGTGCCTGGAGCATGGACTTCTACGAGCAGTACTTC.

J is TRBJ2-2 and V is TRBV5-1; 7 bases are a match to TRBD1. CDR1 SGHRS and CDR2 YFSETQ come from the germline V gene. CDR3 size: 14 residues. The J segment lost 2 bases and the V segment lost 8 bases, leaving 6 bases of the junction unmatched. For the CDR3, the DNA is TGCGCCAGTGGACAGGACTTCAACACCGGGGAGCTGTTTTTT. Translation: CASGQDFNTGELFF.

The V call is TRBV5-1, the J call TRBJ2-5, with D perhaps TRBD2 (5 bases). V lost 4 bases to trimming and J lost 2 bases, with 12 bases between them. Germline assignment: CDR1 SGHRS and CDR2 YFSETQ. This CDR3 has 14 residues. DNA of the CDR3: TGCGCCAGCAGCCCCGGCGGGCAGCAAGAGACCCAGTACTTC. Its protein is CASSPGGQQETQYF. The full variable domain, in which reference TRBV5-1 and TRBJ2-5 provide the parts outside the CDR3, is KAGVTQTPRYLIKTRGQQVTLSCSPISGHRSVSWYQQTPGQGLQFLFEYFSETQRNKGNFPGRFSGRQFSNSRSEMNVSTLELGDSALYLCASSPGGQQETQYFGPGTRLLVL.

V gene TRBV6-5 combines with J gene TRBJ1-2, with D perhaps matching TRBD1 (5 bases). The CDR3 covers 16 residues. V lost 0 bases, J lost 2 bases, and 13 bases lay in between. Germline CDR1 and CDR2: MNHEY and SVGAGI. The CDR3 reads CASSYSKTVENYGYTF. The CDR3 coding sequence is TGTGCCAGCAGTTACTCGAAGACAGTCGAGAACTATGGCTACACCTTC.

The DNA of the CDR3 is TGTGCCAGCAGTAATAGCGGGGGGGCCCAGGAGACCCAGTACTTC. Its protein is CASSNSGGAQETQYF. The V and J genes are TRBV2 and TRBJ2-5; 11 nucleotides align to TRBD2. The CDR3 contains 15 residues. Germline V gives CDR1 SNHLY, CDR2 FYNNEI. Trimming removed 5 bases from V and 5 bases from J; junction bases left unmatched: 7.

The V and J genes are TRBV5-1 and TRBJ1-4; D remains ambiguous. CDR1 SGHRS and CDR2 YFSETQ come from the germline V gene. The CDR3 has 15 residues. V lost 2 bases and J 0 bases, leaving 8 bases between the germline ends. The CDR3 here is CASSFAVATNEKLFF. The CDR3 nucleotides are TGCGCCAGCAGCTTTGCGGTAGCAACTAATGAAAAACTGTTTTTT.

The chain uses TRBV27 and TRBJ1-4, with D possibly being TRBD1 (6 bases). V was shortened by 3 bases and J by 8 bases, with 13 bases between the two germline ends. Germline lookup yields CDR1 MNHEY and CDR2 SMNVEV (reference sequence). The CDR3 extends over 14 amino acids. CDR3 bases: TGTGCCAGCAGTTTCAGGGCGGGGGGCGAAAAACTGTTTTTT. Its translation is CASSFRAGGEKLFF.

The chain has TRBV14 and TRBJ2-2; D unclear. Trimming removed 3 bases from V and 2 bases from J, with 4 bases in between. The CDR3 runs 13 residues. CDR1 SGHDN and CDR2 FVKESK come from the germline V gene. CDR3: CASSHINTGELFF. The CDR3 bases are TGTGCCAGCAGCCATATCAACACCGGGGAGCTGTTTTTT.

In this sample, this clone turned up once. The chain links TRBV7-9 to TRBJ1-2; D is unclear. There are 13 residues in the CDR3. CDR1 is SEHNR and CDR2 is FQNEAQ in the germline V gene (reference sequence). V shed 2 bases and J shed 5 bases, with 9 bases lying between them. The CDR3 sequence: CASSLSKGYGYTF. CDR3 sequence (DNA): TGTGCCAGCAGCTTATCTAAGGGATATGGCTACACCTTC.

The CDR3 loop reads CASSRDSFTDTQYF. The CDR3, as DNA: TGTGCCAGCAGCCGGGACAGTTTCACAGATACGCAGTATTTT. This chain joins TRBV7-9 and TRBJ2-3; 7 bases agree with TRBD1. In germline, CDR1 is SEHNR, CDR2 FQNEAQ (reference sequence). Trimming took 5 bases from V and 2 from J; bases not matched to a gene: 4. This CDR3 has 14 amino acids.